This is a list of T cell receptor beta chains from one sample in a study of blood T cell repertoires in COVID-19. Produced via immunoSEQ multiplex PCR; TCRdb's table is partial and in-frame only. The table lists tens of thousands of clones, around 80% of them singletons. The sequenced sample was peripheral blood. These receptors were collected from a man between 65 and 85 years old with acute or convalescent COVID-19. The CDR3 runs from the conserved cysteine through the conserved F or W. A D gene is named only where the DNA matches it firmly. Not every row has a clone size; where given, it reads once, few, many or a size class.

size: -; J: TRBJ2-1; V: TRBV6-5; D: TRBD1; CDR3: CASSSDRGNEQFF; DNA: TGTGCCAGCAGCTCAGACAGGGGAAATGAGCAGTTCTTC
size: -; J: TRBJ2-1; V: TRBV4-2; D: TRBD2; CDR3: CASSPGVAGDGEQFF; DNA: TGTGCCAGCAGCCCTGGGGTAGCGGGGGATGGTGAGCAGTTCTTC
size: -; J: TRBJ2-3; V: TRBV6-2/TRBV6-3; D: -; CDR3: CASSYVDTDTQYF; DNA: TGTGCCAGCAGTTACGTAGACACAGATACGCAGTATTTT
size: -; J: TRBJ2-2; V: TRBV6-6; D: TRBD1; CDR3: CASSRGQGASAGELFF; DNA: TGTGCCAGCAGTCGAGGACAGGGGGCTAGCGCCGGGGAGCTGTTTTTT
size: -; J: TRBJ2-5; V: TRBV4-1; D: -; CDR3: CASSQTPVEVLQETQYF; DNA: TGCGCCAGCAGCCAAACCCCCGTTGAGGTGCTACAAGAGACCCAGTACTTC
size: -; J: TRBJ2-1; V: TRBV6-4; D: -; CDR3: CASSDSDSPTEQFF; DNA: TGTGCCAGCAGTGACTCGGATAGCCCCACTGAGCAGTTCTTC
size: once; J: TRBJ1-3; V: TRBV6-1; D: TRBD1; CDR3: CASSAQQGNSGNTIYF; DNA: TGTGCCAGCAGTGCCCAACAGGGGAACTCTGGAAACACCATATATTTT
size: -; J: TRBJ2-2; V: TRBV4-2; D: -; CDR3: CASSRGGLAGELFF; DNA: TGTGCCAGCAGCCGTGGTGGACTTGCCGGGGAGCTGTTTTTT
size: -; J: TRBJ2-7; V: TRBV2; D: TRBD1; CDR3: CASSGGTGSVEQYF; DNA: TGTGCCAGCAGTGGGGGGACAGGGTCGGTCGAGCAGTACTTC
size: -; J: TRBJ1-2; V: TRBV4-1; D: TRBD1; CDR3: CASSFDRGGGYTF; DNA: TGCGCCAGCAGCTTTGACAGGGGAGGAGGCTACACCTTC
size: few; J: TRBJ1-1; V: TRBV29-1; D: -; CDR3: CSVEFGQGKAFF; DNA: TGCAGCGTTGAATTCGGGCAGGGTAAAGCTTTCTTT
size: -; J: TRBJ1-5; V: TRBV2; D: -; CDR3: CASSGLSVDQPQHF; DNA: TGTGCCAGCAGTGGGCTCTCCGTTGATCAGCCCCAGCATTTT
size: -; J: TRBJ2-2; V: TRBV12-5; D: TRBD2; CDR3: CASGRGLAGMNTGELFF; DNA: TGTGCTAGTGGACGCGGACTAGCGGGGATGAACACCGGGGAGCTGTTTTTT
size: few; J: TRBJ2-1; V: TRBV4-2; D: TRBD1; CDR3: CASSIGQGDEQFF; DNA: TGTGCCAGCAGCATAGGACAGGGGGATGAGCAGTTCTTC
size: -; J: TRBJ1-4; V: TRBV19; D: -; CDR3: CATKTHTNEKLFF; DNA: TGTGCCACTAAGACACACACTAATGAAAAACTGTTTTTT
size: -; J: TRBJ2-5; V: TRBV7-3; D: -; CDR3: CASKRDSDQETQYF; DNA: TGTGCCAGCAAACGGGACTCGGACCAGGAGACCCAGTACTTC
size: -; J: TRBJ1-2; V: TRBV19; D: TRBD1; CDR3: CASSRGGGKQGNYGYTF; DNA: TGTGCCAGTAGTCGCGGAGGGGGAAAACAGGGGAACTATGGCTACACCTTC
size: few; J: TRBJ1-2; V: TRBV28; D: -; CDR3: CASSLVANYGYTF; DNA: TGTGCCAGCAGTTTGGTAGCGAACTATGGCTACACCTTC
size: -; J: TRBJ1-4; V: TRBV7-2; D: TRBD1; CDR3: CASSLRQGWANEKLFF; DNA: TGTGCCAGCAGCTTACGACAGGGTTGGGCTAATGAAAAACTGTTTTTT
size: -; J: TRBJ2-1; V: TRBV19; D: -; CDR3: CASSSRVYNEQFF; DNA: TGTGCCAGTAGTTCCCGGGTTTACAATGAGCAGTTCTTC
size: -; J: TRBJ2-1; V: TRBV7-3; D: -; CDR3: CASSPRPLEAEQFF; DNA: TGTGCCAGCAGCCCACGGCCCTTAGAGGCTGAGCAGTTCTTC
size: -; J: TRBJ1-3; V: TRBV10-1; D: -; CDR3: CASSGPRTASGNTIYF; DNA: TGCGCCAGCAGTGGCCCCCGGACAGCCTCTGGAAACACCATATATTTT
size: few; J: TRBJ1-2; V: TRBV25-1; D: -; CDR3: CASRDRSGYTF; DNA: TGTGCCAGCCGTGACAGGTCTGGCTACACCTTC